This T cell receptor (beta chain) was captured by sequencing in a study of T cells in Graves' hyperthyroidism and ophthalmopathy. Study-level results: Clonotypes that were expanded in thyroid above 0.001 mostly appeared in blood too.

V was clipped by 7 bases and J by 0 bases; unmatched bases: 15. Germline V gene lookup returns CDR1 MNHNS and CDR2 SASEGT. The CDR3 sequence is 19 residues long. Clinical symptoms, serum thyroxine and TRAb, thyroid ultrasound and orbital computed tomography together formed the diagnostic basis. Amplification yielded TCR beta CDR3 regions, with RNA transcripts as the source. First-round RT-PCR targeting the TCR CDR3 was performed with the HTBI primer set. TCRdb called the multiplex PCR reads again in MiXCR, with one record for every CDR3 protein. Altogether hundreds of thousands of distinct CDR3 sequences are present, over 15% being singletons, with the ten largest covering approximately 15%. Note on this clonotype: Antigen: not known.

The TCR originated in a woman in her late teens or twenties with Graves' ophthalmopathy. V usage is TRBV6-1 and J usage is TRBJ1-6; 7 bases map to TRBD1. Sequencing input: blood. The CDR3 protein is CASNLHRDSGSSYNSPLHF. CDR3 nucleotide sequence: TGTGCCAGCAACCTTCATCGGGACAGCGGGAGCTCCTATAATTCACCCCTCCACTTT.